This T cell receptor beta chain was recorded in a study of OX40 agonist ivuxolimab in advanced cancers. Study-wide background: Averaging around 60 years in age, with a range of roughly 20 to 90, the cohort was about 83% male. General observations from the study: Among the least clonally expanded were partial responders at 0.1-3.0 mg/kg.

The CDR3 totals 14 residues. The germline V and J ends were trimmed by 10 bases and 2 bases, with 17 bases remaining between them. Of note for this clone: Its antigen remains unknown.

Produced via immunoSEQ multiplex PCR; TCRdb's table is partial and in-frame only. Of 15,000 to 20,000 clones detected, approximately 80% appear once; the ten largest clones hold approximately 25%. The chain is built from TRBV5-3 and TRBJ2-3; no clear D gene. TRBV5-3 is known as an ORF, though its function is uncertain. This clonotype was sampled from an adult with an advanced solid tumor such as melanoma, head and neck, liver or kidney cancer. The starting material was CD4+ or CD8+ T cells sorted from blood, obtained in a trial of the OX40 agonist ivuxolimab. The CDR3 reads CAPSTEVPTDTQYF. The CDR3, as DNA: TGTGCCCCGTCGACGGAAGTTCCCACAGATACGCAGTATTTT.